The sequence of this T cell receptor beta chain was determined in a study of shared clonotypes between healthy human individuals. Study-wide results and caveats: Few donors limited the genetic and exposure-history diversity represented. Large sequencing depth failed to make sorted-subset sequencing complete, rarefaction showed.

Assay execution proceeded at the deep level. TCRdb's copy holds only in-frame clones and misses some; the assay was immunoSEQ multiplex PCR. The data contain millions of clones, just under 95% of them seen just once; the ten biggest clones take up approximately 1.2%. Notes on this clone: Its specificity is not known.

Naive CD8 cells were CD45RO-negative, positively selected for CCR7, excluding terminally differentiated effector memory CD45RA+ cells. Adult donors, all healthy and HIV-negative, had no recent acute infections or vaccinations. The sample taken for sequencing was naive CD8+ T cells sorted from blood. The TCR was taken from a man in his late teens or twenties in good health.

The DNA for the CDR3 is TGTGCCAGCGGAACCCCCGGGGGGAATAGCAATCAGCCCCAGCATTTT. Translating it yields CASGTPGGNSNQPQHF. This chain uses TRBV5-6 with TRBJ1-5; maybe TRBD1 (5 bases). V was clipped by 7 bases and J by 0 bases, with 17 bases between them. CDR1 is SGHDT and CDR2 is YYEEEE in the germline V gene. This CDR3 has 16 amino acids.